This T cell receptor beta chain originates from a study of blood T cell repertoires in COVID-19. Study-level information: Sources were T cells, B-cell-depleted T cells, or PBMCs; the material itself was cDNA or gDNA.

Germline values: CDR1 SGHNT, CDR2 YYREEE (reference sequence). CDR3 length equals 16 residues. Between the trimmed V and J ends, which lost 0 bases and 2 bases, there was a span of 15 bases. Everyone who took part was roughly 18 to 90 years old, and they came from about two dozen US areas. Participant-given clinical history determined each cohort assignment. Only in-frame clones appear in the TCRdb table, and some are missing; sequencing was by immunoSEQ multiplex PCR. The data contain 300,000 to 350,000 clones, nearly 90% of them singletons. The TCR sequence derives from a woman aged 18-30 years with acute COVID-19. The chain carries TRBV5-4 and TRBJ2-7, with D perhaps matching TRBD1 (5 bases). Sequencing used PBMCs or T cells enriched from blood (not recorded which). This CDR3 is CASSLAEKGKAYEQYF. The CDR3 DNA is TGTGCCAGCAGCTTGGCGGAGAAGGGGAAAGCCTACGAGCAGTACTTC.